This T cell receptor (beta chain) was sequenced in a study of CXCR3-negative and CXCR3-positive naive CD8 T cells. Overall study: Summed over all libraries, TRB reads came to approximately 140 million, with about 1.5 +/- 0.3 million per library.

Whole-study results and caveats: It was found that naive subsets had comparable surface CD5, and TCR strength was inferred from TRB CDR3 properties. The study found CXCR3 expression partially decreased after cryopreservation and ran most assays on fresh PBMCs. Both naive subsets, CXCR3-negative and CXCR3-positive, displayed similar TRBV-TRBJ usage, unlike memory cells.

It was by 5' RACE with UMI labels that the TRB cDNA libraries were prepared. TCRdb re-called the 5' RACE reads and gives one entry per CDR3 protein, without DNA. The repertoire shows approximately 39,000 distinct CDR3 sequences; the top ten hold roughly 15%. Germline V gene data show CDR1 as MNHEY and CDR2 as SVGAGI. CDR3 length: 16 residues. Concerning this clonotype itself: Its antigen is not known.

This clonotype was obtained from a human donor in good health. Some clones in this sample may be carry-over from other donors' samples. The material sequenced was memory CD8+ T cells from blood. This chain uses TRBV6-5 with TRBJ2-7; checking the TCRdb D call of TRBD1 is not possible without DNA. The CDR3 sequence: CASRPYWDRDSYEQYF.